The rows below give T cell receptor beta chains drawn from one sample of a study of early T cells in non-severe SARS-CoV-2 infection. TCRdb passed the 5' RACE reads through MiXCR, listing each CDR3 protein once. The sample yields tens of thousands of distinct CDR3 sequences, about 13% seen once. Material: whole blood. The receptors shown here come from an adult who was a healthcare worker with PCR-confirmed SARS-CoV-2 infection or an uninfected control (not recorded which). CDR3s include the opening cysteine and the closing phenylalanine or tryptophan. Each record gives: clone size, V gene, D gene, J gene, CDR3 protein, CDR3 DNA. A D gene is named only where the DNA matches it firmly. For some rows the clone size is stated as once, few or many, or as a class when expanded; others skip it.

clone size: many; V gene: TRBV20-1; D gene: .; J gene: TRBJ2-1; CDR3 protein: CSARDRGRDNEQFF; CDR3 DNA: TGCAGTGCTAGAGATCGAGGCAGGGACAATGAGCAGTTCTTC
clone size: many; V gene: TRBV6-5; D gene: .; J gene: TRBJ2-1; CDR3 protein: CAIRKEGGRYNEQFF; CDR3 DNA: TGTGCCATCAGAAAAGAAGGAGGGAGGTACAATGAGCAGTTCTTC
clone size: .; V gene: TRBV29-1; D gene: TRBD2; J gene: TRBJ2-7; CDR3 protein: CSVSSGTSGTEEYF; CDR3 DNA: TGCAGCGTCTCCTCCGGGACTAGCGGGACCGAGGAGTACTTC
clone size: .; V gene: TRBV29-1; D gene: .; J gene: TRBJ1-2; CDR3 protein: CSARDTIYGYTF; CDR3 DNA: TGCAGCGCTAGGGACACTATCTATGGCTACACCTTC
clone size: many; V gene: TRBV7-9; D gene: TRBD1; J gene: TRBJ1-1; CDR3 protein: CASSLGQGEVTEAFF; CDR3 DNA: TGTGCCAGCAGCTTGGGACAGGGCGAGGTTACTGAAGCTTTCTTT
clone size: medium-sized; V gene: TRBV5-1; D gene: TRBD2; J gene: TRBJ2-5; CDR3 protein: CASSLVKSSGSETQYF; CDR3 DNA: TGCGCCAGCAGCTTGGTTAAGTCTAGCGGGAGTGAGACCCAGTACTTC
clone size: many; V gene: TRBV7-8; D gene: TRBD2; J gene: TRBJ2-1; CDR3 protein: CASNPSGSLWDEQFF; CDR3 DNA: TGTGCCAGCAACCCTAGCGGCTCTTTGTGGGATGAGCAGTTCTTC
clone size: few; V gene: TRBV12-3/TRBV12-4; D gene: .; J gene: TRBJ1-1; CDR3 protein: CATTTQGLIGFF; CDR3 DNA: TGTGCCACCACTACACAGGGCTTGATTGGTTTCTTT
clone size: .; V gene: TRBV20-1; D gene: TRBD1; J gene: TRBJ2-3; CDR3 protein: CSASTVPGQGTSTDTQYF; CDR3 DNA: TGCAGTGCTAGCACCGTCCCGGGACAGGGAACTAGCACAGATACGCAGTATTTT
clone size: few; V gene: TRBV7-6; D gene: .; J gene: TRBJ2-7; CDR3 protein: CASSLGFRPSSYEQYF; CDR3 DNA: TGTGCCAGCAGCTTAGGCTTCAGGCCCAGCTCCTACGAGCAGTACTTC
clone size: .; V gene: TRBV5-1; D gene: .; J gene: TRBJ1-2; CDR3 protein: CASSLDSDWGYTF; CDR3 DNA: TGCGCCAGCAGCTTGGATTCCGATTGGGGCTACACCTTC
clone size: .; V gene: TRBV3-1; D gene: .; J gene: TRBJ1-1; CDR3 protein: CASSQEPSEAFF; CDR3 DNA: TGTGCCAGCAGCCAAGAGCCCAGTGAAGCTTTCTTT
clone size: many; V gene: TRBV20-1; D gene: .; J gene: TRBJ1-2; CDR3 protein: CSARDTWGLTGYTF; CDR3 DNA: TGCAGTGCTAGAGATACGTGGGGACTAACGGGCTACACCTTC
clone size: few; V gene: TRBV10-3; D gene: TRBD1; J gene: TRBJ2-2; CDR3 protein: CATPGQEDTGELFF; CDR3 DNA: TGTGCCACCCCGGGACAGGAGGACACCGGGGAGCTGTTTTTT
clone size: few; V gene: TRBV6-5; D gene: TRBD1; J gene: TRBJ2-1; CDR3 protein: CASRRQGTVGEQFF; CDR3 DNA: TGTGCCAGCAGGAGACAGGGGACGGTGGGTGAGCAGTTCTTC
clone size: many; V gene: TRBV4-3; D gene: .; J gene: TRBJ2-1; CDR3 protein: CASSPTRSSYNEQFF; CDR3 DNA: TGCGCCAGCAGCCCCACCAGAAGCTCCTACAATGAGCAGTTCTTC
clone size: many; V gene: TRBV29-1; D gene: .; J gene: TRBJ2-1; CDR3 protein: CSSRLATNEQFF; CDR3 DNA: TGCAGCTCCCGTCTAGCGACGAATGAGCAGTTCTTC
clone size: .; V gene: TRBV20-1; D gene: TRBD2; J gene: TRBJ2-2; CDR3 protein: CSAPTSGTTGELFF; CDR3 DNA: TGCAGTGCTCCCACTAGCGGGACTACCGGGGAGCTGTTTTTT
clone size: few; V gene: TRBV27; D gene: TRBD1; J gene: TRBJ2-7; CDR3 protein: CASSPRTGGYEQYF; CDR3 DNA: TGTGCCAGCAGTCCTAGGACAGGGGGCTACGAGCAGTACTTC
clone size: few; V gene: TRBV5-6; D gene: TRBD2; J gene: TRBJ2-1; CDR3 protein: CASSSGTSGSPWILNEQFF; CDR3 DNA: TGTGCCAGCAGCTCCGGGACTAGCGGGAGCCCCTGGATACTCAATGAGCAGTTCTTC
clone size: many; V gene: TRBV19; D gene: TRBD2; J gene: TRBJ2-5; CDR3 protein: CASSILGTSGGKETQYF; CDR3 DNA: TGTGCCAGTAGTATCTTGGGGACTAGCGGAGGGAAAGAGACCCAGTACTTC
clone size: many; V gene: TRBV5-1; D gene: TRBD1; J gene: TRBJ1-4; CDR3 protein: CASSLSRDRGLEKLFF; CDR3 DNA: TGCGCCAGCAGCTTATCCCGGGACAGGGGGCTCGAAAAACTGTTTTTT
clone size: many; V gene: TRBV12-3/TRBV12-4; D gene: TRBD1; J gene: TRBJ1-1; CDR3 protein: CATPLSGQGGTEAFF; CDR3 DNA: TGTGCCACCCCCCTCAGCGGACAGGGAGGAACTGAAGCTTTCTTT
clone size: .; V gene: TRBV15; D gene: TRBD1; J gene: TRBJ2-3; CDR3 protein: CATSRDTPVGQGRGTDTQYF; CDR3 DNA: TGTGCCACCAGCAGAGATACTCCAGTAGGACAGGGCCGGGGGACAGATACGCAGTATTTT
clone size: .; V gene: TRBV7-9; D gene: TRBD2; J gene: TRBJ2-1; CDR3 protein: CASSPRGRAANNEQFF; CDR3 DNA: TGTGCCAGCAGCCCGCGCGGGAGGGCCGCCAACAATGAGCAGTTCTTC
clone size: few; V gene: TRBV27; D gene: .; J gene: TRBJ1-1; CDR3 protein: CASSRRIRGNTEAFF; CDR3 DNA: TGTGCCAGCAGTCGTCGTATTAGGGGGAACACTGAAGCTTTCTTT
clone size: few; V gene: TRBV7-3; D gene: TRBD2; J gene: TRBJ2-2; CDR3 protein: CASSLTSRTGELFF; CDR3 DNA: TGTGCCAGCAGCCTGACTAGCCGCACCGGGGAGCTGTTTTTT
clone size: .; V gene: TRBV7-9; D gene: TRBD1; J gene: TRBJ2-4; CDR3 protein: CASSSGQTTNIQYF; CDR3 DNA: TGTGCCAGCAGCTCGGGACAGACTACAAACATTCAGTACTTC
clone size: few; V gene: TRBV7-2; D gene: .; J gene: TRBJ1-5; CDR3 protein: CASSIRGNQPQHF; CDR3 DNA: TGTGCCAGCAGCATTCGAGGGAATCAGCCCCAGCATTTT
clone size: few; V gene: TRBV20-1; D gene: .; J gene: TRBJ2-4; CDR3 protein: CSTEDYNIQYF; CDR3 DNA: TGCAGTACCGAGGATTACAACATTCAGTACTTC
clone size: .; V gene: TRBV6-1; D gene: .; J gene: TRBJ2-7; CDR3 protein: CATESGGRSGREQYF; CDR3 DNA: TGTGCCACGGAGAGTGGCGGCAGATCTGGTCGAGAGCAGTACTTC
clone size: few; V gene: TRBV19; D gene: .; J gene: TRBJ2-1; CDR3 protein: CASSPQGKRYSYNEQFF; CDR3 DNA: TGTGCCAGTAGTCCCCAAGGGAAGAGATACTCCTACAATGAGCAGTTCTTC
clone size: .; V gene: TRBV12-3/TRBV12-4; D gene: TRBD1; J gene: TRBJ2-1; CDR3 protein: CASRSGQGAYNEQFF; CDR3 DNA: TGTGCCAGCAGATCGGGACAGGGGGCCTACAATGAGCAGTTCTTC
clone size: .; V gene: TRBV29-1; D gene: .; J gene: TRBJ2-2; CDR3 protein: CSVEEGLSSTGELFF; CDR3 DNA: TGCAGCGTTGAAGAGGGACTCTCGAGCACCGGGGAGCTGTTTTTT
clone size: many; V gene: TRBV29-1; D gene: .; J gene: TRBJ2-7; CDR3 protein: CSVDLDRRGEQYF; CDR3 DNA: TGCAGCGTTGACTTAGACAGGCGGGGAGAGCAGTACTTC
clone size: many; V gene: TRBV11-2; D gene: .; J gene: TRBJ2-1; CDR3 protein: CASSVAYNEQFF; CDR3 DNA: TGTGCCAGCAGCGTGGCCTACAATGAGCAGTTCTTC
clone size: once; V gene: TRBV29-1; D gene: TRBD1; J gene: TRBJ2-1; CDR3 protein: CSGDRGGIWNEQFF; CDR3 DNA: TGCAGCGGGGACAGGGGAGGAATCTGGAATGAGCAGTTCTTC
clone size: .; V gene: TRBV20-1; D gene: .; J gene: TRBJ2-3; CDR3 protein: CSASTGGPGTDTQYF; CDR3 DNA: TGCAGTGCTTCGACGGGGGGCCCGGGCACAGATACGCAGTATTTT
clone size: many; V gene: TRBV4-2; D gene: .; J gene: TRBJ2-2; CDR3 protein: CASSQDWSTGELFF; CDR3 DNA: TGTGCCAGCAGCCAAGATTGGTCTACCGGGGAGCTGTTTTTT
clone size: few; V gene: TRBV11-1; D gene: .; J gene: TRBJ2-3; CDR3 protein: CASSLFAGSTDTQYF; CDR3 DNA: TGTGCCAGCAGCTTGTTCGCAGGTAGCACAGATACGCAGTATTTT
clone size: .; V gene: TRBV7-2; D gene: .; J gene: TRBJ1-5; CDR3 protein: CASSLTPGGNQPQHF; CDR3 DNA: TGTGCCAGCAGCTTAACCCCAGGAGGTAATCAGCCCCAGCATTTT
clone size: .; V gene: TRBV19; D gene: TRBD1; J gene: TRBJ1-2; CDR3 protein: CASSIAGTGLGYTF; CDR3 DNA: TGTGCCAGTAGTATAGCCGGGACAGGCCTCGGCTACACCTTC
clone size: .; V gene: TRBV20-1; D gene: TRBD1; J gene: TRBJ1-1; CDR3 protein: CSARDYRRAAGGTEAFF; CDR3 DNA: TGCAGTGCTAGAGATTATAGGCGGGCGGCAGGGGGCACTGAAGCTTTCTTT